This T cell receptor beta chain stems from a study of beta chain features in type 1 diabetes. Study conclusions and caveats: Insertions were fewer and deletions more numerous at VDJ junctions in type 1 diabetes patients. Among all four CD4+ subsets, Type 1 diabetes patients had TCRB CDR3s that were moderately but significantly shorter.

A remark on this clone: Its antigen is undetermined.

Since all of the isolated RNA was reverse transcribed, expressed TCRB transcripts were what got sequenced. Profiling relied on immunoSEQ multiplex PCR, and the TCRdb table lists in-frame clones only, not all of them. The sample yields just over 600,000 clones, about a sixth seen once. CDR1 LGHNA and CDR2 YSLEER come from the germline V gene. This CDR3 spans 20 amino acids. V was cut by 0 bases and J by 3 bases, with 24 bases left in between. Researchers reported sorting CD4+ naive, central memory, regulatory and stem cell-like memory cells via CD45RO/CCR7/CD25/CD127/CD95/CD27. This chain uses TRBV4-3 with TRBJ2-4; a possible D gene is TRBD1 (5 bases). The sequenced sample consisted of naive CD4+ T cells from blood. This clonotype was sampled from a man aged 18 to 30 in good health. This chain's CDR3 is CASSQELMPGLSIDKNIQYF. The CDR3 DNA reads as TGCGCCAGCAGCCAAGAGCTAATGCCAGGGCTTTCCATCGACAAAAACATTCAGTACTTC.